The source of this TCR beta chain is a study of radiation and T cells in renal cell carcinoma. CDR3 length: 15 residues. Germline CDR1 PRHDT, CDR2 FYEKMQ (reference sequence). V gave up 0 bases and J gave up 1 base, with 9 bases separating them. Indicated time point: baseline pretreatment blood. Treatment here: 15 Gy SBRT to primary tumor, nephrectomy 4 weeks later. Assay: immunoSEQ multiplex PCR; the TCRdb copy retains only in-frame clones and omits some. The table records 150,000 or so clones, roughly 90% of them present only once. In its sample, this clone was seen a few times. Source: blood, taken from a patient whose treatment included radiotherapy and nephrectomy. This TCR derives from a woman in her sixties or seventies with renal cell carcinoma. The chain carries TRBV13 and TRBJ1-1, with a tentative D call TRBD1 (5 bases). This CDR3 is CASSLGQGRNTEAFF. The CDR3 DNA follows: TGTGCCAGCAGCTTAGGGCAGGGAAGGAACACTGAAGCTTTCTTT.